These 12 T cell receptor beta chains were all obtained from the same sample, sequenced in a study of T cell repertoires in cytomegalovirus infection. These receptors' targets are unknown. TCRdb re-derived calls from the reads in MiXCR, one entry per CDR3 protein. The repertoire holds 300,000 or so distinct CDR3 sequences, with approximately 25% as singletons. The specimen was cultured PBMCs, collected from culture after CMV antigen stimulation. The receptor source for this set is a human donor in good health (CMV status not recorded). Some clones in this sample may be carry-over from other donors' samples.

The rearrangement links TRBV27 to TRBJ1-5; D gene ambiguous. V lost 5 bases to trimming and J lost 3 bases, with 8 bases between them. This CDR3 comprises 13 residues. CDR1 is MNHEY, CDR2 SMNVEV, per germline (reference sequence). The DNA of the CDR3 is TGTGCCAGCAGTCTCACCTACAATCAGCCCCAGCATTTT. It specifies CASSLTYNQPQHF.

V gene TRBV4-1 combines with J gene TRBJ1-2; the match to TRBD1 covers 7 bases. V was clipped by 2 bases and J by 6 bases; unmatched bases: 6. The CDR3 has 14 residues. Germline CDR1 reads MGHRA; CDR2 reads YSYEKL. CDR3 protein: CASSQPGTADGYTF. CDR3 DNA: TGCGCCAGCAGCCAACCAGGGACAGCGGATGGCTACACCTTC.

This clonotype was counted ten times or more. This chain connects TRBV7-6 to TRBJ1-1; the match to TRBD1 covers 8 bases. The CDR3 has 16 amino acids. Germline-derived CDR1 and CDR2 are SGHVS and FNYEAQ. The V and J ends lost 4 bases and 0 bases, in that order; junction bases with no gene match: 7. The CDR3 protein is CASSSGQGRLNTEAFF. In DNA form, the CDR3 reads TGTGCCAGCAGCTCCGGACAGGGTCGTTTGAACACTGAAGCTTTCTTT.

Ten or more counts support this clonotype. The CDR3 DNA reads TGTGCCAGCAGTTTATTTTTTGGGGTGGCAGGCCGTGGGGCTTTCTTT. Translated, it gives CASSLFFGVAGRGAFF. The J gene is TRBJ1-1, the V gene TRBV28; no clear D gene. The germline V and J ends were trimmed by 1 base and 11 bases, with 23 bases remaining between them. CDR1 and CDR2 from the germline V gene are MDHEN and SYDVKM. The CDR3 is 16 amino acids.

This chain connects TRBV18 to TRBJ2-5, with D possibly being TRBD2 (6 bases). V lost 4 bases to trimming and J lost 5 bases, with 11 bases between them. This CDR3 is built from 13 residues. Germline V CDR1 and CDR2: KGHSH, LQKENI. The CDR3 region has the DNA TGTGCCAGCTCACGGGCCAGCGGGGAGACCCAGTACTTC. It specifies CASSRASGETQYF.

The J gene is TRBJ1-2, the V gene TRBV12-5, with a weak D call TRBD1 (5 bases). Germline V gene data show CDR1 as LGHNT and CDR2 as FRNRAP. The V and J ends lost 5 bases and 2 bases respectively, with 12 bases between them. The CDR3 totals 14 residues. CDR3 protein: CASGPGRGNYGYTF. CDR3 coding DNA: TGTGCTAGTGGTCCAGGACGGGGGAACTATGGCTACACCTTC.

This clonotype has just a few counts. The chain links TRBV7-8 to TRBJ2-1; 11 bases are shared with TRBD2. Looked up from germline, CDR1 is SGHVS and CDR2 is FQNEAQ. There are 16 residues in the CDR3. Trimming at V came to 5 bases and at J to 3 bases, leaving 6 bases not matched to a gene. CDR3 DNA sequence: TGTGCCAGCAGCAGATTAGCGGGAGGGGGCTACAATGAGCAGTTCTTC. Translated: CASSRLAGGGYNEQFF. The full variable domain, completed using reference TRBV7-8 and TRBJ2-1, is GAGVSQSPRYKVAKRGQDVALRCDPISGHVSLFWYQQALGQGPEFLTYFQNEAQLDKSGLPSDRFFAERPEGSVSTLKIQRTQQEDSAVYLCASSRLAGGGYNEQFFGPGTRLTVL.

There are a few counts of this clonotype. The chain employs TRBV7-2 and TRBJ2-5; 7 bases map to TRBD2. Germline trimming cut 0 bases from V and 2 bases from J; bases unmatched to any gene: 6. Germline lookup yields CDR1 SGHTA and CDR2 FQGNSA. CDR3 size: 16 residues. The CDR3 DNA reads TGTGCCAGCAGCTTAGCCTCCGGGAGGACTCAAGAGACCCAGTACTTC. It yields the protein CASSLASGRTQETQYF.

J is TRBJ2-1 and V is TRBV28; possible D gene TRBD2, 7 bases. V lost 2 bases and J 7 bases, leaving 18 bases between the germline ends. Germline V lookup: CDR1 MDHEN, CDR2 SYDVKM. The CDR3 runs to 16 residues. CDR3 residues: CASSLPWGRERNEQFF. CDR3 in DNA: TGTGCCAGCAGTTTACCCTGGGGGCGGGAGAGGAATGAGCAGTTCTTC.

The genes are TRBV7-2 and TRBJ2-2; no reliable D call. Deletions cut 2 bases from V and 8 bases from J, with 18 bases between. CDR1 SGHTA and CDR2 FQGNSA come from the germline V gene. CDR3 size: 16 residues. CDR3 DNA sequence: TGTGCCAGCAGCTTATGGAGACTTAACTTCGGAGGGGAGCTGTTTTTT. Amino acid sequence: CASSLWRLNFGGELFF.

This clonotype was picked up a small number of times. This rearrangement joins TRBV5-4 to TRBJ2-1, with TRBD2 identical over 7 bases. This CDR3 region has 15 residues. Germline trimming cut 5 bases from V and 3 bases from J; bases unmatched to any gene: 8. The germline CDR1 and CDR2 sequences are SGHNT and YYREEE (reference sequence). As DNA, the CDR3 is TGTGCCAGCAGTAAGGCCGGGAGGCTCTACAATGAGCAGTTCTTC. Translation: CASSKAGRLYNEQFF.

The chain joins TRBV29-1 to TRBJ1-1; TRBD1 might be the D (6 bases). Germline CDR1 and CDR2: SQVTM and ANQGSEA. The CDR3 runs 13 residues. The V gene lost 6 bases and the J gene lost 4 bases, with 15 bases spanning the gap. This CDR3 is CSVGPGQVTEAFF. As DNA, the CDR3 is TGCAGCGTGGGCCCGGGACAAGTCACTGAAGCTTTCTTT.